Shown below are 5 T cell receptor beta chains from a single sample sequenced in a study of T-cell memory formation after mild COVID-19. TCRdb recomputed calls from the 5' RACE reads with MiXCR, one row per CDR3 protein. The table has hundreds of thousands of distinct CDR3 sequences, 15% to 20% seen once; the top ten hold roughly 12%. The specimen was PBMCs or a T cell subset sorted from them (not recorded which). All receptors come from an adult woman who had mild COVID-19 (a few samples of this study predate the infection). Cell type and time point are not known.

The table lists this clonotype with a few counts. The chain employs TRBV6-6 and TRBJ1-1; 12 positions match TRBD1. Trimming at V came to 8 bases and at J to 5 bases, leaving 3 bases not matched to a gene. Germline V gene lookup returns CDR1 MNHNY and CDR2 SVGAGI (reference sequence). This CDR3 is built from 13 residues. CDR3 DNA sequence: TGTGCCAGCGGGACAGGGGGCTTGACTGAAGCTTTCTTT. It yields the protein CASGTGGLTEAFF.

The J gene is TRBJ2-7, the V gene TRBV10-3, with D tentatively TRBD2 (6 bases). The CDR3 is 12 residues long. Trimming pared 6 bases from V and 3 bases from J, leaving 9 bases between. CDR1 is ENHRY, CDR2 SYGVKD, per germline. CDR3 DNA sequence: TGTGCCATCAGCCCGGGACTCTACGAGCAGTACTTC. Its translation: CAISPGLYEQYF.

The sample holds a few counts of this clonotype. This chain uses TRBV15 with TRBJ2-7; D possibly uses TRBD1 or TRBD2 (5 bases each). Germline loops: CDR1 LNHNV, CDR2 YYDKDF (reference sequence). This CDR3 comprises 15 residues. V was trimmed by 5 bases and J by 0 bases, leaving 14 bases between them. In DNA form, the CDR3 reads TGTGCCACCAGCTCACGCGACGGGACCTCCTACGAGCAGTACTTC. It translates to CATSSRDGTSYEQYF.

This clonotype has just a few counts. The rearrangement links TRBV18 to TRBJ2-7; the match to TRBD2 covers 8 bases. Germline V gives CDR1 KGHSH, CDR2 LQKENI. This CDR3 spans 18 amino acids. V shed 0 bases, J shed 2 bases, and the junction held 12 bases outside the gene matches. CDR3 residues: CASSPPLFGGGPTYEQYF. The CDR3 DNA is TGTGCCAGCTCACCACCTCTTTTCGGGGGGGGTCCTACCTACGAGCAGTACTTC.

V is TRBV27 and J is TRBJ2-7, with 8 bases lining up with TRBD1. This CDR3 is built from 13 residues. Germline V gene data show CDR1 as MNHEY and CDR2 as SMNVEV (reference sequence). The V segment lost 3 bases and the J segment 3 bases; nucleotides outside the gene matches: 1. The CDR3: CASSFGTGYEQYF. CDR3 coding DNA: TGTGCCAGCAGTTTCGGGACAGGCTACGAGCAGTACTTC.